A single sample gave rise to the 5 T cell receptor beta chains below, sequenced in a study of shared clonotypes between healthy human individuals. Here immunoSEQ multiplex PCR was the method, and the copy in TCRdb shows in-frame clones only, minus some. This table has approximately 700,000 clones, 73% appearing once. The sequencing input was memory CD4+ T cells sorted from blood. Noted subset: CD45RA-negative fraction. These receptor sequences come from a woman in her 30s in good health.

The chain is built from TRBV19 and TRBJ1-2; D is unclear. This CDR3 has 13 residues. Germline loops: CDR1 LNHDA, CDR2 SQIVND (reference sequence). V lost 4 bases, J lost 5 bases, and 11 bases lay in between. The CDR3 region is CASSTLDLYGYTF. CDR3 coding DNA: TGTGCCAGTAGTACCCTAGACCTGTATGGCTACACCTTC.

This chain uses TRBV11-3 with TRBJ1-1, with a possible D match to TRBD1 (6 bases). Trimming shortened V by 0 bases and J by 1 base, and 12 bases separated the two germline ends. The CDR3 runs to 16 residues. CDR1 is SGHNT and CDR2 is YENEEA in the germline V gene. CDR3 nucleotide sequence: TGTGCCAGCAGCTTAGAGACCGGGGGCGAGAACACTGAAGCTTTCTTT. Translating it yields CASSLETGGENTEAFF.

As for this clone: Different DNA sequences within this sample yield the same CDR3. The rearrangement joins TRBV14 to TRBJ2-1, with D hard to call. The germline V gene has CDR1 SGHDN and CDR2 FVKESK. V shed 1 base and J shed 4 bases, with 5 bases lying between them. CDR3 size: 13 residues. The CDR3 DNA is TGTGCCAGCAGCCAAGTAAGATACAATGAGCAGTTCTTC. Residues: CASSQVRYNEQFF.

J is TRBJ2-1 and V is TRBV11-2; 10 bases agree with TRBD1. There are 15 residues in the CDR3. J was trimmed by 7 bases and V by 0 bases; bases with no gene match: 3. Per the germline V gene, CDR1 is SGHAT and CDR2 is FQNNGV. The CDR3 is CASSLEGQGINEQFF. CDR3 bases: TGTGCCAGCAGCTTAGAGGGACAGGGGATAAATGAGCAGTTCTTC.

Remarks on this clone: A much larger clone differs from this one at a single base, so this may be a read error. Other DNA sequences within the sample encode an identical CDR3. The chain employs TRBV14 and TRBJ1-1; D is unresolved. Germline CDR1 SGHDN, CDR2 FVKESK. V was trimmed by 0 bases and J by 1 base, leaving 3 bases between them. The CDR3 is made up of 13 amino acids. This CDR3 is CASSQDQNTEAFF. The CDR3 coding sequence is TGTGCCAGCAGCCAAGACCAGAACACTGAAGCTTTCTTT.